The clone carrying this T cell receptor (beta chain) has ten or more counts. Its cognate antigen is unknown. The CDR3 goes on 3 residues after the read ends, and that part is filled in from the germline J gene. CVID and control samples used equivalent genomic DNA input. The data were produced by immunoSEQ multiplex PCR, yet TCRdb's version contains in-frame clones alone and is incomplete. Sampling found roughly 32,000 clones, none seen once. Heparinized whole blood, roughly 5 to 8 ml, came from each donor. These data are taken from a study of T cell clonality in common variable immunodeficiency. Study-wide results and limits: Compared with healthy controls, CVID subjects showed increased TCRbeta clonality, mostly in about a third. Fewer deletions and N-nucleotide insertions were reportedly seen in common variable immunodeficiency TCR beta sequences.

Trimming stripped 2 bases from V and 2 bases from J, with 12 bases between. CDR3 length: 15 residues. Germline V gives CDR1 WNHNN, CDR2 SYGVQD (reference sequence). The TCR comes from a person aged 18 to 70 in good health. This chain links TRBV10-1 with TRBJ1-1, with D maybe TRBD1 (5 bases). Sample: peripheral blood mononuclear cells. CDR3 region: CASSEQRGSNTEAFF. Incomplete CDR3 DNA: TGCGCCAGCAGTGAGCAGCGGGGCTCCAACACTGAA.